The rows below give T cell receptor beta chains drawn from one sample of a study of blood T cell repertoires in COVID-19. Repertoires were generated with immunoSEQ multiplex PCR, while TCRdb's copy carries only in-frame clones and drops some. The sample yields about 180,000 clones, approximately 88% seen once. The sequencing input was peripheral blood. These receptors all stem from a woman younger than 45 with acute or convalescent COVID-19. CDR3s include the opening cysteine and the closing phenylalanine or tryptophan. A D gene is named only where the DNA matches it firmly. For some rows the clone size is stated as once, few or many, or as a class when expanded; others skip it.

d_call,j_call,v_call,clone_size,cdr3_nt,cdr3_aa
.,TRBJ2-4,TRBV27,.,TGTGCCAGCAGTTCTAGGGACTCCAGAAACATTCAGTACTTC,CASSSRDSRNIQYF
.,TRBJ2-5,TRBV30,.,TGTGCCTGGAGGACTACCCGAGGGGGGACCCAGTACTTC,CAWRTTRGGTQYF
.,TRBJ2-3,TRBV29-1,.,TGCAGCGTTGCTGAGGCAGATACGCAGTATTTT,CSVAEADTQYF
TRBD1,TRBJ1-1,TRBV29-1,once,TGCAGCGCCCTACCGACAGGGGGTTTCGCTTTCTTT,CSALPTGGFAFF
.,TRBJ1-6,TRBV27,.,TGTGCCAGCAGCGGCCGGGACACCGATTCACCCCTCCACTTT,CASSGRDTDSPLHF
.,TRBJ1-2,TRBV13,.,TGTGCCAGCAGGAGGGCTCCAAAAGCTAACTATGGCTACACCTTC,CASRRAPKANYGYTF
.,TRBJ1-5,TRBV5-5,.,TGTGCCAGCAGCTTTGACCCGGGAGGCAATCAGCCCCAGCATTTT,CASSFDPGGNQPQHF
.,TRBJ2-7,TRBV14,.,TGTGCCAGCAGCCCCCCCGGGACTCCAGCCTACGAGCAGTACTTC,CASSPPGTPAYEQYF
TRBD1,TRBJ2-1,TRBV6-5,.,TGTGCCAGCAGCGACGGACAGGGGGCGAGTGAGCAGTTCTTC,CASSDGQGASEQFF
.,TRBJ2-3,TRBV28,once,TGTGCCAGCAGCCCAAACGGTCGAGGCACAGATACGCAGTATTTT,CASSPNGRGTDTQYF
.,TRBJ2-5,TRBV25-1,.,TGTGCCAGCAGTGAAAACAGGGTAGGGTTGACAGAGACCCAGTACTTC,CASSENRVGLTETQYF
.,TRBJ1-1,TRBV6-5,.,TGTGCCAGCAGTTACGCCGGGACAGAAGCTTTCTTT,CASSYAGTEAFF
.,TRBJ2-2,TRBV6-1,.,TGTGCCAGCAGTGAAAGCCACGTGAACTCCTATAGCCGATTTTACGCCGGGGAGCTGTTTTTT,CASSESHVNSYSRFYAGELFF
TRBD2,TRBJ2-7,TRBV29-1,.,TGCAGCGTTGAAAGGAGACTAGCGGGAGGGCCAGGAGAGCAGTACTTC,CSVERRLAGGPGEQYF
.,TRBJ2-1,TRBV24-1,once,TGTGCCACCAGCGGGAGTGGCTACAATGAGCAGTTCTTC,CATSGSGYNEQFF
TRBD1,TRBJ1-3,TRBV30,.,TGTGCCTGGAGTACCCAAACAGGGGCGGCTGGAAACACCATATATTTT,CAWSTQTGAAGNTIYF
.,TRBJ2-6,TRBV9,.,TGTGCCAGCAGCGTAGGAGGGTCTGGGGCCAACGTCCTGACTTTC,CASSVGGSGANVLTF
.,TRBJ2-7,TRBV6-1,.,TGTGCCAGCAGTGAATTCCGGGAGCAGTACTTC,CASSEFREQYF
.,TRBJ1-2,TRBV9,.,TGTGCCAGCAGCCCCCGGACATCTTGGAGCTATGGCTACACCTTC,CASSPRTSWSYGYTF
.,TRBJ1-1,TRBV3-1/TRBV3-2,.,TGTGCCAGCAGGCAGGAAGGGGTAACTGAAGCTTTCTTT,CASRQEGVTEAFF
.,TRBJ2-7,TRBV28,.,TGTGCCAGCAGCTCTCAGGGGCCAAAAAACGAGCAGTACTTC,CASSSQGPKNEQYF
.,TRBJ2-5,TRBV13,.,TGTGCCAGCAGCTTACGGGAGACCCAGTACTTC,CASSLRETQYF
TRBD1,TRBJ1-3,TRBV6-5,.,TGTGCCAGCGGGTGGCAGGGGGCGAGGGGAAACACCATATATTTT,CASGWQGARGNTIYF
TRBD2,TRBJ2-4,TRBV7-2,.,TGTGCCAGCAGCCGCCAAACCGGGACTAGGGACATTCAGTACTTC,CASSRQTGTRDIQYF